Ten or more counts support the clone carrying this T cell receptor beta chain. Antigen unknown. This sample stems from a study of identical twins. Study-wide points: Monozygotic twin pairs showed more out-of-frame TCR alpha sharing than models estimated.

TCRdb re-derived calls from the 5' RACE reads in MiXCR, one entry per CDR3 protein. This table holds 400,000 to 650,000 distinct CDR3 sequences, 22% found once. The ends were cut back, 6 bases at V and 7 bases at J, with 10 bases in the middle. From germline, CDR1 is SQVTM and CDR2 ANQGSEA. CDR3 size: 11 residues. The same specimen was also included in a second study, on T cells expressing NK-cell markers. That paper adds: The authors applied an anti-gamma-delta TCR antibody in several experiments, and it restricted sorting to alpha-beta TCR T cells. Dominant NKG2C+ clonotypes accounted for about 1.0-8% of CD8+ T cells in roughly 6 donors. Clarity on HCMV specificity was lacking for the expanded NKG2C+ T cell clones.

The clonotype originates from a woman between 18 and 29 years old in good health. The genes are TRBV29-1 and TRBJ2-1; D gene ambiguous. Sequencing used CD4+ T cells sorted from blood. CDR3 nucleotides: TGCAGCGTATTAAGGATTAATGAGCAGTTCTTC. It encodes CSVLRINEQFF.